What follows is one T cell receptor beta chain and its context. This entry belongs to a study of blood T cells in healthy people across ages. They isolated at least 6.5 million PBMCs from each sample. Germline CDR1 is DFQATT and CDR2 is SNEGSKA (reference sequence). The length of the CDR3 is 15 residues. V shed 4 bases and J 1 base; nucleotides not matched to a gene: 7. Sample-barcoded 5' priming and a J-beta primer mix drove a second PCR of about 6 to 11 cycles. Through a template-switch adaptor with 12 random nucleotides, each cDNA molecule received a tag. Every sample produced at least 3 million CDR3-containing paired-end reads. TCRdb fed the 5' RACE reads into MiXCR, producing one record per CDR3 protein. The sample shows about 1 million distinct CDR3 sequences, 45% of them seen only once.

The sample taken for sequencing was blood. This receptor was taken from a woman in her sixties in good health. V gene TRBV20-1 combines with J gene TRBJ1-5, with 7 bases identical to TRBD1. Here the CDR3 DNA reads TGCAGTGCTACCACCGACAGGGCGAGCAATCAGCCCCAGCATTTT. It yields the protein CSATTDRASNQPQHF.